This T cell receptor (beta chain) emerged from a study of shared clonotypes between healthy human individuals. Background on the study: A donor's plate count was three for CD4 naive and three for CD4 memory; CD8 naive had two and CD8 memory one. Study-wide results and caveats: Sample collection involved blood only; tissue repertoires are likely different. On the whole, naive subsets had larger estimated richness than memory subsets had.

Sequenced by immunoSEQ multiplex PCR; TCRdb stores in-frame clones only, minus some. The table includes some 1 million clones, about three quarters detected once. From CD4+ cells came CD45RA+ naive and CD45RA-negative memory subsets. This clone has ten or more counts. The antigen is undetermined. The specimen was memory CD4+ T cells sorted from blood. Subset: CD45RA-negative fraction. The sequence came from a man aged 18-30 years in good health.

The CDR3 sequence: CASSSGSGRGEQYF. The CDR3 DNA sequence: TGTGCCAGCAGCTCCGGCAGCGGGAGGGGCGAGCAGTACTTC. The chain joins TRBV9 to TRBJ2-7; 10 bases are shared with TRBD2. CDR3 size: 14 residues. Germline V gene lookup returns CDR1 SGDLS and CDR2 YYNGEE. The junction had 7 bases not matched to a gene; V was cut back by 4 bases and J by 6 bases.